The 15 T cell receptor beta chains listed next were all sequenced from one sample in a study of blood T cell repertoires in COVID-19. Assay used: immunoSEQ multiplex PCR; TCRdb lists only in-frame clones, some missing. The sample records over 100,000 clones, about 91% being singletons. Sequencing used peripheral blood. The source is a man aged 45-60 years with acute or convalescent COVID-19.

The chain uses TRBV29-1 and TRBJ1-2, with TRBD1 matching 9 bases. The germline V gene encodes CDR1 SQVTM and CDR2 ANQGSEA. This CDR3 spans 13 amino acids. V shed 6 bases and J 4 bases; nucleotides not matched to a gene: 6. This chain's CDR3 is CSVGDRGIYGYTF. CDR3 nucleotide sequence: TGCAGCGTGGGTGACAGGGGGATCTATGGCTACACCTTC.

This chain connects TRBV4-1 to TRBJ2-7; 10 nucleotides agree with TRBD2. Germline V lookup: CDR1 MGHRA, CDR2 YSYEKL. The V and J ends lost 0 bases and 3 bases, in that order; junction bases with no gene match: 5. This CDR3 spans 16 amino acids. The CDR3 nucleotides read TGCGCCAGCAGCCAAGATCGGACTAGCGGTTTCTACGAGCAGTACTTC. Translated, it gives CASSQDRTSGFYEQYF.

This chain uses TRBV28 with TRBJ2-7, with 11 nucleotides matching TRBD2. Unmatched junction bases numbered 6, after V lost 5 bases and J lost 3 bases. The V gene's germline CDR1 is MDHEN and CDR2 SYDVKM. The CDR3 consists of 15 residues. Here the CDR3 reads CASSEAGTSGYEQYF. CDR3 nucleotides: TGTGCCAGCAGTGAAGCCGGGACTAGCGGCTACGAGCAGTACTTC.

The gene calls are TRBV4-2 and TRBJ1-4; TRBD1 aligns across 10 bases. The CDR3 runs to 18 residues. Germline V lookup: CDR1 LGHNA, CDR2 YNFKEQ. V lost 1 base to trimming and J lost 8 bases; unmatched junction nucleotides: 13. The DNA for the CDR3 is TGTGCCAGCAGCCAAGCTGTAGGACAGGGGGGTTTAGGGGAAAAACTGTTTTTT. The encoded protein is CASSQAVGQGGLGEKLFF.

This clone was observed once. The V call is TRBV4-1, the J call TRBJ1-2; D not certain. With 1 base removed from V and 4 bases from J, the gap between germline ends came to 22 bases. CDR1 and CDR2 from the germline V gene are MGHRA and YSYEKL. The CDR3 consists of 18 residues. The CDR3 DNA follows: TGCGCCAGCAGCCAAGGACTTATTGGGCCGACCGCGGGCTATGGCTACACCTTC. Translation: CASSQGLIGPTAGYGYTF.

In DNA, the CDR3 is TGTGCCACCAGCAGATCACTAGGCGGGAGCTCCTACAATGAGCAGTTCTTC. It is translated as CATSRSLGGSSYNEQFF. This chain links TRBV15 with TRBJ2-1, with 7 bases that match TRBD2. Trimming removed 2 bases from V and 0 bases from J; junction bases left unmatched: 7. The CDR3 has 17 amino acids. Germline CDR1 and CDR2: LNHNV and YYDKDF (reference sequence). Full variable domain (missing parts from reference TRBV15 and TRBJ2-1): DAMVIQNPRYQVTQFGKPVTLSCSQTLNHNVMYWYQQKSSQAPKLLFHYYDKDFNNEADTPDNFQSRRPNTSFCFLDIRSPGLGDTAMYLCATSRSLGGSSYNEQFFGPGTRLTVL.

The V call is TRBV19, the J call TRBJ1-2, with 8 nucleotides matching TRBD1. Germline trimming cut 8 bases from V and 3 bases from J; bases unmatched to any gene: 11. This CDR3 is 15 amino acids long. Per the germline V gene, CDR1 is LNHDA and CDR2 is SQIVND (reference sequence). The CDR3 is CASSEKQGEYYGYTF. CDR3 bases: TGTGCCAGTTCCGAGAAACAGGGGGAGTACTATGGCTACACCTTC.

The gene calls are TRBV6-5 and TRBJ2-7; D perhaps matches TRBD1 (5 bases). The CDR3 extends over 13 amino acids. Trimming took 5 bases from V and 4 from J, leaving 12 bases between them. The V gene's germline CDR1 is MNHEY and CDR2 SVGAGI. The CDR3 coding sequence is TGTGCCAGCAGTCCCACAGGTGAATACGAGCAGTACTTC. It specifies CASSPTGEYEQYF.

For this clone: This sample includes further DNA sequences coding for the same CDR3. CDR3 DNA sequence: TGCGCCAGCAGCTTACAGGGGAACACTGAAGCTTTCTTT. Its translation: CASSLQGNTEAFF. The V and J genes are TRBV5-1 and TRBJ1-1; possibly TRBD1 for D (6 bases). Germline values: CDR1 SGHRS, CDR2 YFSETQ. The CDR3 covers 13 residues. V shed 2 bases and J shed 1 base, with 6 bases lying between them.

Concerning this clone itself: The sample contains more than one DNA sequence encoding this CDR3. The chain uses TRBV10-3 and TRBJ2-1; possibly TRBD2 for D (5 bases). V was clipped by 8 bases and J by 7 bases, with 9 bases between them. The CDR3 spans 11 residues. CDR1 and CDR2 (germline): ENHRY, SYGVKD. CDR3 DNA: TGTGCCATCGGACCGGGGAATGAGCAGTTCTTC. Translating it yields CAIGPGNEQFF.

The CDR3 loop is CASSLQTGLGQPQHF. The CDR3 bases are TGCGCCAGCAGCTTGCAGACAGGGCTCGGTCAGCCCCAGCATTTT. The V gene is TRBV5-1, the J gene TRBJ1-5; 7 bases are a match to TRBD1. J gave up 6 bases and V 1 base, and 7 bases lay outside the gene matches. In germline, CDR1 is SGHRS, CDR2 YFSETQ. CDR3 length: 15 residues.

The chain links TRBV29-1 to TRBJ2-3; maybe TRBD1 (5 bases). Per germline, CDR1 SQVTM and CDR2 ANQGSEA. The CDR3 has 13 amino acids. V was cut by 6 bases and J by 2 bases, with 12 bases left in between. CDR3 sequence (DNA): TGCAGCGTCCCAGGGATCACCACAGATACGCAGTATTTT. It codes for CSVPGITTDTQYF.

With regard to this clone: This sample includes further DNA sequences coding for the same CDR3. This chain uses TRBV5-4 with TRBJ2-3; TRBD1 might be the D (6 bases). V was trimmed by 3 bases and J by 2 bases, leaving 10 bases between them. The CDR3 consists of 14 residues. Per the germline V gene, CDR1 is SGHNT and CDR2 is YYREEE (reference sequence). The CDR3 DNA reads TGTGCCAGCAGCTCAGGGGAAAACACAGATACGCAGTATTTT. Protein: CASSSGENTDTQYF.

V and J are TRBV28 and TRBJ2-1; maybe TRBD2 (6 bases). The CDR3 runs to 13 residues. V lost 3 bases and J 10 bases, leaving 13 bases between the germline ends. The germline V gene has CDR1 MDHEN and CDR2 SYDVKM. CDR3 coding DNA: TGTGCCAGCAGTTTGGGACGGGAGAGGGAGCAGTTCTTC. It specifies CASSLGREREQFF.

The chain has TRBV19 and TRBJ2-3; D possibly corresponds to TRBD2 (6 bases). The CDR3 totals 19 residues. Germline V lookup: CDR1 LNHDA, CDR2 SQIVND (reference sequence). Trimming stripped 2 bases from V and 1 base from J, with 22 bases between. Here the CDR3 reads CASSIRPSGLAVRTDTQYF. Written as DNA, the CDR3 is TGTGCCAGTAGTATAAGACCCTCGGGGTTAGCGGTTCGCACAGATACGCAGTATTTT.